Listed here are 28 T cell receptor beta chains from one sample, sequenced in a study of cytomegalovirus exposure and HLA in healthy donors. PCR employed 60 Vbeta and 13 Jbeta primers. Sequencing used immunoSEQ multiplex PCR; TCRdb keeps in-frame clones, though not all of them. Among under 150,000 clones listed, 80% to 90% were seen once. Sequences were obtained from PBMCs. Receptors were obtained from a male donor in good health and CMV-seropositive.

This chain's CDR3 is CASSLRTGVAYNEQFF. The CDR3 nucleotides are TGTGCCAGCAGCCTTCGGACAGGGGTGGCCTACAATGAGCAGTTCTTC. The J gene is TRBJ2-1, the V gene TRBV5-4; 9 bases match TRBD1. V gave up 4 bases and J gave up 2 bases; unmatched junction bases: 7. The germline V gene encodes CDR1 SGHNT and CDR2 YYREEE (reference sequence). The CDR3 length is 16 residues.

The chain is built from TRBV6-5 and TRBJ1-2; D ambiguous. Germline V gene data show CDR1 as MNHEY and CDR2 as SVGAGI. The length of the CDR3 is 13 residues. V was clipped by 6 bases and J by 2 bases, with 10 bases between them. The CDR3 loop reads CASSLDSNYGYTF. In nucleotides, the CDR3 is TGTGCCAGCAGCCTCGACTCGAACTATGGCTACACCTTC.

The chain joins TRBV10-1 to TRBJ2-5; 9 bases match TRBD1. The end of the DNA fits TRBJ2-7 better, so the J call may be wrong. Germline-derived CDR1 and CDR2 are WNHNN and SYGVQD (reference sequence). The CDR3 spans 17 residues. The CDR3 nucleotides read TGCGCCAGCGACCGGGACAGGGTACTATTCGCTTCCTACGAGCAGTACTTC. Amino acid sequence: CASDRDRVLFASYEQYF.

The chain is built from TRBV30 and TRBJ2-5; 7 nucleotides align to TRBD1. The V and J ends lost 5 bases and 3 bases, in that order; junction bases with no gene match: 6. This CDR3 has 13 residues. Germline V gene sequence: CDR1 GTSNPN, CDR2 SVGIG (reference sequence). The CDR3 reads CAWSTGTEETQYF. The DNA for the CDR3 is TGTGCCTGGTCCACGGGGACAGAAGAGACCCAGTACTTC.

The rearrangement links TRBV7-2 to TRBJ1-2; perhaps TRBD1 as D (6 bases). Trimming left V 0 bases short and J 7 bases short, with 12 bases between. Germline lookup yields CDR1 SGHTA and CDR2 FQGNSA. The CDR3 length is 14 residues. The chain's CDR3 is CASSLALQGFGYTF. As DNA, the CDR3 is TGTGCCAGCAGCTTAGCGCTGCAGGGGTTTGGCTACACCTTC.

The chain links TRBV11-3 to TRBJ2-7; 8 nucleotides align to TRBD1. The CDR3 is 16 amino acids. Germline V gene sequence: CDR1 SGHNT, CDR2 YENEEA. V gave up 5 bases and J gave up 5 bases; unmatched junction bases: 14. The CDR3 sequence: CASSPGGKQGGHEQYF. CDR3 sequence (DNA): TGTGCCAGCAGCCCAGGTGGTAAACAGGGGGGCCACGAGCAGTACTTC.

This clone showed up just once. The chain joins TRBV6-6 to TRBJ2-5, with TRBD1 identical over 9 bases. V dropped 2 bases and J dropped 5; count of bases not matched to a gene: 9. This CDR3 has 16 amino acids. Germline CDR1 and CDR2: MNHNY and SVGAGI (reference sequence). CDR3 DNA sequence: TGTGCCAGCAGTTACGGTGCGGGGACAGGGAGCGAGACCCAGTACTTC. Protein: CASSYGAGTGSETQYF.

The gene calls are TRBV19 and TRBJ2-5, with 10 bases aligning to TRBD1. The V gene end was trimmed by 0 bases and the J gene end by 6 bases; junction bases not matched to a gene: 10. The CDR3 extends over 17 amino acids. Per the germline V gene, CDR1 is LNHDA and CDR2 is SQIVND (reference sequence). The CDR3 coding sequence is TGTGCCAGTAGTATAGACCACTTGGGACAGGGGAGAAAGACCCAGTACTTC. Translating it yields CASSIDHLGQGRKTQYF.

This chain uses TRBV23-1 with TRBJ1-5; D is perhaps TRBD1 (5 bases). TRBV23-1 is recorded as an ORF, its role being uncertain. The CDR3 loop spans 18 amino acids. The V end was cut by 0 bases, the J end by 4 bases, with 19 bases between. CDR3 region: CASSQSRMLRGFNQPQHF. The CDR3 nucleotides are TGCGCCAGCAGTCAATCCAGAATGTTAAGGGGATTTAATCAGCCCCAGCATTTT.

The rearrangement uses TRBV2 and TRBJ1-1; 9 bases line up with TRBD1. The ends lost 8 bases at V and 5 bases at J; junction bases unmatched: 6. Germline CDR1 reads SNHLY; CDR2 reads FYNNEI. This CDR3 region has 13 residues. CDR3 bases: TGTGCCAGCTGGGGACAGGGCGGGACTGAAGCTTTCTTT. This codes for CASWGQGGTEAFF. Together with reference TRBV2 and TRBJ1-1, the CDR3 gives the full variable domain: EPEVTQTPSHQVTQMGQEVILRCVPISNHLYFYWYRQILGQKVEFLVSFYNNEISEKSEIFDDQFSVERPDGSNFTLKIRSTKLEDSAMYFCASWGQGGTEAFFGQGTRLTVV.

This rearrangement joins TRBV5-8 to TRBJ1-6; D is uncertain. Trimming cost V 4 bases and J 8 bases, with 16 bases left between them. CDR1 is SGHTS, CDR2 YDEGEE, per germline. CDR3 size: 15 residues. The CDR3 here is CASSRPEGQYSPLHF. Here the CDR3 DNA reads TGTGCCAGCAGCCGCCCAGAGGGCCAATATTCACCCCTCCACTTT.

The count of this clone is one. The V gene is TRBV5-1, the J gene TRBJ2-3, with TRBD2 matching 9 bases. Germline loops: CDR1 SGHRS, CDR2 YFSETQ. Trimming cost V 7 bases and J 4 bases; bases outside gene matches: 7. The CDR3 runs 14 residues. CDR3: CASFPGLASDTQYF. The CDR3, as DNA: TGCGCCAGCTTCCCGGGACTAGCATCAGATACGCAGTATTTT.

V and J are TRBV5-1 and TRBJ1-1; D not resolved. The CDR3 is 13 amino acids. Germline V gene sequence: CDR1 SGHRS, CDR2 YFSETQ. The germline V and J ends were trimmed by 0 bases and 8 bases, with 11 bases remaining between them. CDR3 sequence reads: CASSLDILTEAFF. The DNA for the CDR3 is TGCGCCAGCAGCTTGGATATTTTGACAGAAGCTTTCTTT.

CDR3 amino acids: CASSDGVLSYEQYF. In DNA form, the CDR3 reads TGTGCCAGCAGTGATGGTGTACTCTCCTACGAGCAGTACTTC. The chain combines TRBV2 with TRBJ2-7, with D hard to call. CDR1 SNHLY and CDR2 FYNNEI come from the germline V gene. V shed 3 bases and J shed 0 bases, with 9 bases lying between them. The CDR3 spans 14 residues.

This chain's CDR3 is CSGGQGDTGELFF. The CDR3 nucleotides read TGCAGCGGGGGACAGGGCGACACCGGGGAGCTGTTTTTT. The J gene is TRBJ2-2, the V gene TRBV29-1, with TRBD1 matching over 9 bases. Per the germline V gene, CDR1 is SQVTM and CDR2 is ANQGSEA. CDR3 length equals 13 residues. Losses at the gene ends were 7 bases for V and 3 bases for J; bases not matched to a gene: 3.

CDR3 loop: CASSPSGSHYEQYF. CDR3 sequence (DNA): TGTGCCAGCAGCCCCAGCGGGAGTCACTACGAGCAGTACTTC. The V and J genes are TRBV7-2 and TRBJ2-7, with 8 bases fitting TRBD2. Germline CDR1 SGHTA, CDR2 FQGNSA. The junction had 6 bases not matched to a gene; V was cut back by 5 bases and J by 3 bases. The CDR3 has 14 residues.

The V gene is TRBV7-3, the J gene TRBJ2-3; 9 bases agree with TRBD2. The trim removed 3 bases at V and 6 bases at J, leaving 7 bases unmatched. Germline V CDR1 and CDR2: SGHTA, FQGTGA. The length of the CDR3 is 15 residues. This CDR3 is CASSLAGGPADTQYF. The CDR3 coding sequence is TGTGCCAGCAGCTTGGCGGGAGGGCCCGCGGATACGCAGTATTTT.

The J gene is TRBJ2-7, the V gene TRBV27, with TRBD1 matching 9 bases. The CDR3 is 16 residues long. V shed 4 bases and J 7 bases; nucleotides not matched to a gene: 14. From germline, CDR1 is MNHEY and CDR2 SMNVEV (reference sequence). CDR3 residues: CASSWGTGGGQEEQYF. The DNA for the CDR3 is TGTGCCAGCAGTTGGGGCACAGGGGGCGGGCAAGAGGAGCAGTACTTC.

This clone appeared a few times. The same CDR3 is also encoded by other DNA sequences in this sample. The chain uses TRBV11-3 and TRBJ2-5; the D gene is possibly TRBD1 (6 bases). The CDR3 sequence is 14 residues long. The germline CDR1 and CDR2 sequences are SGHNT and YENEEA. The germline V and J ends were trimmed by 4 bases and 2 bases, with 11 bases remaining between them. The CDR3 DNA reads as TGTGCCAGCAGCTCGAGGGACACTCAAGAGACCCAGTACTTC. Residues: CASSSRDTQETQYF.

The chain carries TRBV11-3 and TRBJ2-3, with 8 bases aligning to TRBD2. V lost 3 bases and J lost 6; bases outside the gene matches: 11. CDR3 size: 16 residues. Germline V CDR1 and CDR2: SGHNT, YENEEA. In nucleotides, the CDR3 is TGTGCCAGCAGCTTGGGGACTAGAGGTTTGTCGGATACGCAGTATTTT. This sequence encodes CASSLGTRGLSDTQYF.

The rearrangement joins TRBV7-3 to TRBJ2-1; 8 bases align to TRBD2. The CDR3 is made up of 13 amino acids. Germline values: CDR1 SGHTA, CDR2 FQGTGA. The ends lost 5 bases at V and 7 bases at J; junction bases unmatched: 4. In DNA, the CDR3 is TGTGCCAGCAGCCGGGAGGGCAGGAATGAGCAGTTCTTC. It yields the protein CASSREGRNEQFF.

The chain recombines TRBV6-6 with TRBJ2-5; 10 positions match TRBD2. Germline CDR1 MNHNY, CDR2 SVGAGI (reference sequence). The ends lost 5 bases at V and 11 bases at J; junction bases unmatched: 17. The CDR3 covers 16 residues. The CDR3 is CASSPLRASGSREQYF. CDR3 bases: TGTGCCAGCAGTCCACTCCGGGCTAGCGGGAGTCGGGAGCAGTACTTC.

The chain recombines TRBV27 with TRBJ2-7, with TRBD2 matching 10 bases. Germline trimming cut 1 base from V and 2 bases from J; bases unmatched to any gene: 8. The CDR3 consists of 17 residues. The germline gives CDR1 MNHEY, CDR2 SMNVEV (reference sequence). The CDR3 region has the DNA TGTGCCAGCAGTTTATGGGGTGGAGCGGGAGGGACCTACGAGCAGTACTTC. Amino acids: CASSLWGGAGGTYEQYF.

V usage is TRBV30 and J usage is TRBJ2-7, with TRBD1 identical over 10 bases. Germline CDR1 and CDR2: GTSNPN and SVGIG (reference sequence). The CDR3 has 13 residues. Trimming cost V 7 bases and J 3 bases; bases outside gene matches: 6. The CDR3 nucleotides read TGTGCCTACAACCGGGACAGGGGCTACGAGCAGTACTTC. It encodes CAYNRDRGYEQYF.

The V gene is TRBV10-2, the J gene TRBJ2-3, with unresolved D. This CDR3 region has 14 residues. Trimming removed 2 bases at V and 1 base at J, with 7 bases between. Germline values: CDR1 WSHSY, CDR2 SAAADI. CDR3 amino acids: CASSEVPRTDTQYF. The CDR3 DNA reads as TGCGCCAGCAGTGAGGTCCCTCGCACAGATACGCAGTATTTT.

This clone was counted only a few times. This chain links TRBV28 with TRBJ1-1; 11 nucleotides match TRBD1. V lost 6 bases, J lost 5 bases, and 5 bases stayed unmatched. There are 14 residues in the CDR3. Germline V CDR1 and CDR2: MDHEN, SYDVKM. The CDR3 spells CASRWTGGGTEAFF. CDR3 sequence (DNA): TGTGCCAGCAGATGGACAGGGGGCGGGACTGAAGCTTTCTTT.

The J gene is TRBJ2-1, the V gene TRBV18, with D perhaps matching TRBD1 (5 bases). This CDR3 has 14 residues. V was cut by 5 bases and J by 2 bases, with 10 bases left in between. Germline V CDR1 and CDR2: KGHSH, LQKENI. The chain's CDR3 is CASSMTDTYNEQFF. The CDR3, as DNA: TGTGCCAGCTCAATGACAGACACCTACAATGAGCAGTTCTTC. Full variable domain (outside the CDR3, taken from reference TRBV18 and TRBJ2-1): NAGVMQNPRHLVRRRGQEARLRCSPMKGHSHVYWYRQLPEEGLKFMVYLQKENIIDESGMPKERFSAEFPKEGPSILRIQQVVRGDSAAYFCASSMTDTYNEQFFGPGTRLTVL.

The rearrangement joins TRBV5-1 to TRBJ2-6; TRBD1 aligns across 10 bases. This CDR3 spans 16 amino acids. V dropped 3 bases and J dropped 4; count of bases not matched to a gene: 4. Looked up from germline, CDR1 is SGHRS and CDR2 is YFSETQ. The CDR3 is CASSWGTGAGANVLTF. The CDR3 coding sequence is TGCGCCAGCAGCTGGGGGACAGGGGCCGGGGCCAACGTCCTGACTTTC.